The 27 T cell receptor beta chains below all came from one sample that was sequenced in a study of immune reconstitution after stem cell transplant in scleroderma. In TCRdb, the RT-PCR reads were re-called with MiXCR into one record per CDR3 protein. The profile covers some 1,900 distinct CDR3 sequences, with about 13% appearing a single time and around 60% taken by the ten largest. This specimen was taken before or after autologous hematopoietic stem cell transplantation (not recorded which). The receptors originated from a female donor with systemic sclerosis.

This clonotype rates as medium-sized. The gene calls are TRBV20-1 and TRBJ1-3; D gene uncertain. V lost 3 bases, J lost 0 bases, and 6 bases lay in between. Germline V lookup: CDR1 DFQATT, CDR2 SNEGSKA (reference sequence). CDR3 length: 13 amino acids. CDR3 amino acids: CSASPHSGNTIYF. As DNA, the CDR3 is TGCAGTGCTAGCCCTCACTCTGGAAACACCATATATTTT.

This clonotype was seen at least ten times. The chain has TRBV5-5 and TRBJ2-2, with 7 bases that match TRBD2. J lost 3 bases, V lost 0 bases, and 2 bases had no gene match. CDR1 and CDR2 (germline): SGHKS, YYEKEE (reference sequence). The CDR3 spans 15 residues. The CDR3, as DNA: TGTGCCAGCAGCTTGGGGGGGGGTCACACCGGGGAGCTGTTTTTT. Amino acids: CASSLGGGHTGELFF.

By sample fraction, this clonotype is medium-sized. The chain recombines TRBV12-3 or TRBV12-4 with TRBJ2-7; TRBD1 is a possible D gene (5 bases). This CDR3 comprises 11 residues. Trimming pared 6 bases from V and 2 bases from J, leaving 5 bases between. The CDR3 loop reads CASSRAYEQYF. The CDR3 coding sequence is TGTGCCAGCAGCAGGGCCTACGAGCAGTACTTC.

The CDR3 loop reads CASSHGRDRGSGYNEQFF. CDR3 nucleotides: TGCGCCAGCAGCCATGGCCGGGACAGGGGATCGGGGTACAATGAGCAGTTCTTC. The gene calls are TRBV4-3 and TRBJ2-1, with 10 bases identical to TRBD1. Losses at the gene ends were 3 bases for V and 4 bases for J; bases not matched to a gene: 12. The CDR3 has 18 residues. The germline CDR1 and CDR2 sequences are LGHNA and YSLEER.

This clonotype is medium-sized (0.01 to 0.1%) in the sample. J is TRBJ2-4 and V is TRBV4-3; unclear D gene. Trimming stripped 1 base from V and 8 bases from J, with 15 bases between. CDR3 size: 15 residues. Germline V gene lookup returns CDR1 LGHNA and CDR2 YSLEER. The DNA of the CDR3 is TGCGCCAGCAGCCAAGGGACGGAAAATCTTGACATTCAGTACTTC. It encodes CASSQGTENLDIQYF.

This clonotype was seen a handful of times. The chain uses TRBV14 and TRBJ2-7; D call uncertain. The V gene lost 4 bases and the J gene lost 3 bases, with 7 bases spanning the gap. CDR1 SGHDN and CDR2 FVKESK come from the germline V gene. The CDR3 has 12 amino acids. CDR3 residues: CASSPANYEQYF. The CDR3 coding sequence is TGTGCCAGCAGCCCAGCGAACTACGAGCAGTACTTC.

This clonotype is termed medium-sized. This sequence joins TRBV5-5 and TRBJ1-5; 7 nucleotides agree with TRBD1. Looked up from germline, CDR1 is SGHKS and CDR2 is YYEKEE (reference sequence). The CDR3 is made up of 15 amino acids. The J segment lost 4 bases and the V segment lost 0 bases, leaving 4 bases of the junction unmatched. In nucleotides, the CDR3 is TGTGCCAGCAGCTTGGAACAGGGGCGGAATCAGCCCCAGCATTTT. It translates to CASSLEQGRNQPQHF.

This clonotype showed up many times. CDR3 sequence (DNA): TGTGCCAGCAGCCCCCCGGGGGCCCGCGAGCAGTACTTC. This gives the protein CASSPPGAREQYF. The rearrangement joins TRBV7-2 to TRBJ2-7; D tentatively reads TRBD1 or TRBD2 (6 bases each). The CDR3 contains 13 residues. Germline V gene data show CDR1 as SGHTA and CDR2 as FQGNSA. Trimming removed 5 bases from V and 6 bases from J, with 14 bases in between.

This clonotype was recorded at least ten times. This sequence joins TRBV5-4 and TRBJ2-1, with a possible D match to TRBD1 (7 bases). The CDR3 is made up of 13 amino acids. The V gene's germline CDR1 is SGHNT and CDR2 YYREEE (reference sequence). V lost 1 base, J lost 10 bases, and 12 bases lay in between. The CDR3 protein is CASSLKGAGEQFF. The CDR3 DNA sequence: TGTGCCAGCAGCTTGAAGGGGGCGGGAGAGCAGTTCTTC.

The CDR3, as DNA: TGTGCCAGCAGCTTCAGTTTTGAGGCACGTCTAGCGGCCGGGGAGCTGTTTTTT. It yields the protein CASSFSFEARLAAGELFF. The chain has TRBV7-7 and TRBJ2-2; TRBD2 aligns across 7 bases. After removal of 3 bases from V and 6 bases from J, the junction contained 16 bases not matched to a gene. The germline V gene encodes CDR1 SSHAT and CDR2 FNYEAQ (reference sequence). There are 18 residues in the CDR3.

V usage is TRBV5-1 and J usage is TRBJ2-6; D is uncertain. There are 15 residues in the CDR3. Germline V gene lookup returns CDR1 SGHRS and CDR2 YFSETQ. The V gene lost 0 bases and the J gene lost 4 bases, with 8 bases spanning the gap. The CDR3 DNA is TGCGCCAGCAGCTTGGCGTTAGGAGGGGCCAACGTCCTGACTTTC. Protein product: CASSLALGGANVLTF.

The chain couples TRBV6-5 to TRBJ2-1; 8 nucleotides agree with TRBD1. With V trimmed by 2 bases and J by 15 bases, 12 bases remained unmatched. The germline V gene has CDR1 MNHEY and CDR2 SVGAGI. The CDR3 spans 14 residues. This CDR3 is CASSYDSWGTGLFF. In DNA form, the CDR3 reads TGTGCCAGCAGTTACGACTCTTGGGGGACAGGACTGTTCTTC.

This clonotype is labeled as medium-sized. J is TRBJ1-4 and V is TRBV20-1; D call uncertain. V lost 6 bases to trimming and J lost 5 bases, with 13 bases between them. Germline assignment: CDR1 DFQATT and CDR2 SNEGSKA (reference sequence). The CDR3 runs to 13 residues. The CDR3 DNA is TGCAGTGCCGCTAGGCTGGGAAATGAAAAACTGTTTTTT. Encoded protein: CSAARLGNEKLFF.

This clonotype was found a few times. The rearrangement uses TRBV6-2 or TRBV6-3 and TRBJ1-2; D is possibly TRBD1 (5 bases). This CDR3 contains 13 residues. Germline V gene lookup returns CDR1 MNHEY and CDR2 SVGEGT. V was pared by 5 bases and J by 4 bases, with 11 bases between. Here the CDR3 DNA reads TGTGCCAGCAGTGATCAGGGAGGCTATGGCTACACCTTC. Translating it yields CASSDQGGYGYTF.

This clonotype appeared a few times. The chain is built from TRBV19 and TRBJ2-1, with D maybe TRBD2 (6 bases). This CDR3 has 11 residues. The germline V and J ends were trimmed by 5 bases and 9 bases, with 8 bases remaining between them. Germline CDR1 is LNHDA and CDR2 is SQIVND (reference sequence). The CDR3 protein is CASSRGSEQFF. The CDR3 DNA sequence: TGTGCCAGTAGTCGGGGGAGTGAGCAGTTCTTC.

Ten or more counts support this clonotype. V is TRBV2 and J is TRBJ2-1; no clear D. Germline V gene sequence: CDR1 SNHLY, CDR2 FYNNEI. The CDR3 runs 15 residues. V shed 3 bases and J shed 6 bases, with 15 bases lying between them. The CDR3 region is CASSDVSKLPNEQFF. CDR3 nucleotide sequence: TGTGCCAGCAGTGATGTATCTAAGCTCCCCAATGAGCAGTTCTTC. Full variable domain (remainder filled in from reference TRBV2 and TRBJ2-1): EPEVTQTPSHQVTQMGQEVILRCVPISNHLYFYWYRQILGQKVEFLVSFYNNEISEKSEIFDDQFSVERPDGSNFTLKIRSTKLEDSAMYFCASSDVSKLPNEQFFGPGTRLTVL.

Sample share makes this clonotype medium-sized. The chain is built from TRBV6-2 or TRBV6-3 and TRBJ2-1; the D gene is possibly TRBD2 (6 bases). The CDR3 extends over 14 amino acids. V lost 0 bases to trimming and J lost 8 bases, with 11 bases between them. The V gene's germline CDR1 is MNHEY and CDR2 SVGEGT. The DNA for the CDR3 is TGTGCCAGCAGTTACTCGGCTAGCGTTCATGAGCAGTTCTTC. The encoded protein is CASSYSASVHEQFF.

Sample share makes this clonotype medium-sized. V usage is TRBV5-6 and J usage is TRBJ2-1; 9 bases match TRBD2. The CDR3 runs 14 residues. With 2 bases clipped from V and 9 bases from J, the junction kept 6 bases outside the gene matches. The germline V gene encodes CDR1 SGHDT and CDR2 YYEEEE. The CDR3 sequence: CASSFSGGYGEQFF. The CDR3 DNA reads as TGTGCCAGCAGCTTTAGCGGGGGCTATGGTGAGCAGTTCTTC.

By sample share, this clonotype is large. The rearrangement uses TRBV2 and TRBJ2-7, with D tentatively TRBD1 (6 bases). The CDR3 totals 13 residues. With 1 base removed from V and 5 bases from J, the gap between germline ends came to 9 bases. CDR1 is SNHLY, CDR2 FYNNEI, per germline. The DNA for the CDR3 is TGTGCCAGCAGTGAAGAAAACAGGGACGAGCAGTACTTC. Protein product: CASSEENRDEQYF.

This clonotype is large (0.1 to 1%) in the sample. One end of the junction is discordant with germline, which a read error may explain. The gene calls are TRBV12-3 or TRBV12-4 and TRBJ2-4; 9 bases match TRBD2. The CDR3 has 13 residues. The DNA of the CDR3 is TGTGCCAGCACCGCGTCACTAGCGGGCCCCAGTGGCTTC. Its protein product is CASTASLAGPSGF.

This clonotype has a count of ten or more. This chain joins TRBV12-3 or TRBV12-4 and TRBJ1-5; maybe TRBD1 (6 bases). CDR3 length: 14 residues. Trimming took off 7 bases at V and 3 bases at J, with 13 bases between the two ends. The CDR3 spells CASTSGQLNQPQHF. The CDR3 DNA reads TGTGCCAGCACCTCCGGACAGCTCAATCAGCCCCAGCATTTT.

This clonotype is medium-sized in the sample. V and J are TRBV6-2 or TRBV6-3 and TRBJ2-7, with D possibly being TRBD1 (6 bases). The CDR3 spans 13 residues. Germline V gene data show CDR1 as MNHEY and CDR2 as SVGEGT. Trimming took off 6 bases at V and 3 bases at J, with 12 bases between the two ends. This CDR3 reads CASSRGQIYEQYF. CDR3 sequence (DNA): TGTGCCAGCAGCCGCGGACAGATCTACGAGCAGTACTTC.

This clonotype is classed as medium-sized. CDR3 in amino acids: CSAGPQRSYNEQFF. CDR3 coding DNA: TGCAGTGCTGGGCCCCAACGCTCCTACAATGAGCAGTTCTTC. This sequence joins TRBV20-1 and TRBJ2-1; D ambiguous. V lost 5 bases and J lost 0, with 11 bases in between. This CDR3 is 14 amino acids long. Per the germline V gene, CDR1 is DFQATT and CDR2 is SNEGSKA (reference sequence).

In this sample, this clonotype is medium-sized. The chain couples TRBV4-2 to TRBJ1-5; D perhaps matches TRBD1 (5 bases). Per germline, CDR1 LGHNA and CDR2 YNFKEQ. This CDR3 spans 14 amino acids. V lost 3 bases and J 5 bases, leaving 11 bases between the germline ends. CDR3 nucleotide sequence: TGTGCCAGCAGCCAGACATGGGGCGATCAGCCCCAGCATTTT. This sequence encodes CASSQTWGDQPQHF.

This clonotype was detected ten times or more. The V call is TRBV29-1, the J call TRBJ2-7; the D call may be TRBD1 or TRBD2 (5 bases each). The germline V gene encodes CDR1 SQVTM and CDR2 ANQGSEA. The CDR3 has 11 residues. CDR3 protein: CGARVLVEQYF. In DNA, the CDR3 is TGCGGGGCGAGGGTCTTGGTCGAGCAGTACTTC.

This clonotype showed up just a few times. J is TRBJ1-2 and V is TRBV5-1, with a possible D match to TRBD1 (5 bases). The V end lost 7 bases, the J end lost 4 bases, and 17 bases lay between the germline ends. The CDR3 loop spans 14 amino acids. Germline CDR1 is SGHRS and CDR2 is YFSETQ. In DNA form, the CDR3 reads TGCGCCAGCGTAAGGGACCCGGAGGGCTATGGCTACACCTTC. Amino acid sequence: CASVRDPEGYGYTF.

This clonotype showed up just a few times. V and J are TRBV3-1 and TRBJ2-2; 15 bases map to TRBD2. Germline CDR1 LGHDT, CDR2 YNNKEL (reference sequence). This CDR3 has 19 residues. Trimming took 1 base from V and 0 from J; bases not matched to a gene: 3. CDR3 loop: CASSQAGLAGGPNTGELFF. The CDR3 bases are TGTGCCAGCAGCCAAGCCGGACTAGCGGGGGGGCCGAACACCGGGGAGCTGTTTTTT.